These 9 T cell receptor beta chains share one sample of origin, sequenced in a study of identical twins. TCRdb analysed the 5' RACE reads with MiXCR anew, one entry per CDR3 protein. The sample includes 690,000 or so distinct CDR3 sequences, 8.5% to 9.5% of them seen just once. The same data also went into a second study, on yellow fever vaccine responses in identical twins.

Material: PBMCs. The receptors shown here come from a woman between 18 and 30 years old in good health.

This chain joins TRBV20-1 and TRBJ2-3, with 13 bases lining up with TRBD2. CDR1 DFQATT and CDR2 SNEGSKA come from the germline V gene (reference sequence). The junction had 13 bases not matched to a gene; V was cut back by 6 bases and J by 4 bases. The CDR3 contains 17 residues. The DNA of the CDR3 is TGCAGTGCCGAATGGACTAGCGGGAGATTTAGGGCAGATACGCAGTATTTT. Amino acids: CSAEWTSGRFRADTQYF.

This sequence joins TRBV29-1 and TRBJ2-4; D unclear. V gave up 0 bases and J gave up 6 bases, with 12 bases separating them. The CDR3 has 14 amino acids. Germline CDR1 and CDR2: SQVTM and ANQGSEA. CDR3 sequence (DNA): TGCAGCGTTGAAGATGTGGACCGCAGAAACATTCAGTACTTC. Encoded protein: CSVEDVDRRNIQYF.

This clonotype has only a few counts. CDR3 region: CASSAGLQYNEQFF. CDR3 coding DNA: TGTGCCAGCAGTGCGGGACTCCAGTACAATGAGCAGTTCTTC. The chain links TRBV6-2 or TRBV6-3 to TRBJ2-1; the D gene is possibly TRBD2 (6 bases). The CDR3 extends over 14 amino acids. The V end lost 5 bases, the J end lost 4 bases, and 12 bases lay between the germline ends. The germline V gene encodes CDR1 MNHEY and CDR2 SVGEGT.

This clonotype was observed many times. V and J are TRBV7-9 and TRBJ2-7; 13 bases agree with TRBD2. From germline, CDR1 is SEHNR and CDR2 FQNEAQ (reference sequence). Unmatched junction bases numbered 7, after V lost 5 bases and J lost 3 bases. CDR3 length: 16 residues. The CDR3 is CASSRPGLAGVYEQYF. The CDR3, as DNA: TGTGCCAGCAGCCGACCAGGACTAGCGGGAGTCTACGAGCAGTACTTC.

This clonotype was detected only a few times. The genes are TRBV11-2 and TRBJ2-2; 10 bases agree with TRBD1. Trimming at V came to 5 bases and at J to 2 bases, leaving 11 bases not matched to a gene. The V gene's germline CDR1 is SGHAT and CDR2 FQNNGV. The length of the CDR3 is 18 residues. The CDR3 region is CASSPRQGATPNTGELFF. The CDR3, as DNA: TGTGCCAGCAGCCCTAGACAGGGGGCCACCCCAAACACCGGGGAGCTGTTTTTT.

This clonotype was observed at least ten times. The CDR3 loop is CASSSEAVRFSDEQFF. CDR3 sequence (DNA): TGTGCCAGCAGCTCCGAGGCAGTGCGATTCTCGGATGAGCAGTTCTTC. The chain has TRBV7-9 and TRBJ2-1; D gene ambiguous. Germline V gives CDR1 SEHNR, CDR2 FQNEAQ (reference sequence). This CDR3 region has 16 residues. Trimming shortened V by 4 bases and J by 8 bases, and 21 bases separated the two germline ends.

This clonotype was seen only a few times. The rearrangement joins TRBV6-2 or TRBV6-3 to TRBJ2-2; 8 nucleotides align to TRBD1. This CDR3 contains 16 residues. Germline V lookup: CDR1 MNHEY, CDR2 SVGEGT. V dropped 3 bases and J dropped 4; count of bases not matched to a gene: 7. In nucleotides, the CDR3 is TGTGCCAGCAGTTATACCAGGACAGGGCTCACCGGGGAGCTGTTTTTT. Its translation: CASSYTRTGLTGELFF.

The rearrangement uses TRBV11-2 and TRBJ2-1, with D possibly being TRBD2 (7 bases). The germline V gene encodes CDR1 SGHAT and CDR2 FQNNGV. The CDR3 runs to 18 residues. The V and J ends lost 2 bases and 0 bases respectively, with 17 bases between them. CDR3 coding DNA: TGTGCCAGCAGCTTATCCCTCGGGGGGCGGGGCTCCTACAATGAGCAGTTCTTC. This codes for CASSLSLGGRGSYNEQFF.

The chain links TRBV10-3 to TRBJ1-4; 8 bases agree with TRBD1. There are 14 residues in the CDR3. Germline assignment: CDR1 ENHRY and CDR2 SYGVKD. J gave up 7 bases and V 2 bases, and 3 bases lay outside the gene matches. CDR3 amino acids: CAISEGQGGEKLFF. CDR3 DNA: TGTGCCATCAGTGAGGGACAGGGAGGTGAAAAACTGTTTTTT.